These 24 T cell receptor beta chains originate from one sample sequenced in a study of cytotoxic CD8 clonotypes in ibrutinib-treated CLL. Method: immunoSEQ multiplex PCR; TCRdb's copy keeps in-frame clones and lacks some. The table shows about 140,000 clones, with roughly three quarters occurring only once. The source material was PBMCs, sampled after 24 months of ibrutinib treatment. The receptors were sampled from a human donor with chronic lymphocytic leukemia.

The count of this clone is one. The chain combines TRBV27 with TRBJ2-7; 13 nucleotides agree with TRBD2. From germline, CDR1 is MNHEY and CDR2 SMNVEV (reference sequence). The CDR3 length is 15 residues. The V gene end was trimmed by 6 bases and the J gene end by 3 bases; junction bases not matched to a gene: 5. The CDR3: CASSPGLAGDYEQYF. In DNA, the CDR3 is TGTGCCAGCAGCCCTGGACTAGCGGGAGACTACGAGCAGTACTTC.

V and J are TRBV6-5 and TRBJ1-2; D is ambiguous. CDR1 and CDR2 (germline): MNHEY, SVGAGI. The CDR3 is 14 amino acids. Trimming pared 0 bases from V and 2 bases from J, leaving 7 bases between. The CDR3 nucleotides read TGTGCCAGCAGTTACTCGATCCAGAACTATGGCTACACCTTC. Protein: CASSYSIQNYGYTF.

The CDR3 sequence is CASSSTGPPADTQYF. The DNA of the CDR3 is TGTGCCAGCAGCTCCACGGGACCCCCCGCAGATACGCAGTATTTT. The genes are TRBV7-3 and TRBJ2-3; D is perhaps TRBD1 or TRBD2 (5 bases each). The germline V gene has CDR1 SGHTA and CDR2 FQGTGA. V gave up 4 bases and J gave up 4 bases, with 15 bases separating them. This CDR3 region has 15 residues.

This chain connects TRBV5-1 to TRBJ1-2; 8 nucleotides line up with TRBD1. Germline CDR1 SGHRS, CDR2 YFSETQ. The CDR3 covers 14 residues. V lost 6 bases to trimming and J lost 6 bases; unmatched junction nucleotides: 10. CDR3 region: CASTPGQETDGYTF. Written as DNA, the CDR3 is TGCGCCAGCACCCCGGGACAGGAAACGGATGGCTACACCTTC.

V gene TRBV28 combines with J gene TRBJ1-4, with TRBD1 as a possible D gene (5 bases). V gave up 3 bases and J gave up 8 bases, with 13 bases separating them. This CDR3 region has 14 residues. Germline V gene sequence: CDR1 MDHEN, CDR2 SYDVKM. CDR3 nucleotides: TGTGCCAGCAGTTTGCGAGGGGCTGGGGAAAAACTGTTTTTT. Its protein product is CASSLRGAGEKLFF.

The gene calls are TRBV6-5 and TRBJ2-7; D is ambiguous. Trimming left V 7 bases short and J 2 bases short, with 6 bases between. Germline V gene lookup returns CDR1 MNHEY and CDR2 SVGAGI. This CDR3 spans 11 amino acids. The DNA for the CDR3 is TGTGCCAGCACAGCAGCCTACGAGCAGTACTTC. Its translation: CASTAAYEQYF.

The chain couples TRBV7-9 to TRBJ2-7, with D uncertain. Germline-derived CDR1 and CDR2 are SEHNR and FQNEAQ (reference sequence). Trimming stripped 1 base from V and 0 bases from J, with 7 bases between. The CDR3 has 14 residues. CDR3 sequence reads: CASSLVGHSYEQYF. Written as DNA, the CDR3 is TGTGCCAGCAGCTTAGTGGGTCACTCCTACGAGCAGTACTTC. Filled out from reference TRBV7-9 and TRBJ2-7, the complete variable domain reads DTGVSQNPRHKITKRGQNVTFRCDPISEHNRLYWYRQTLGQGPEFLTYFQNEAQLEKSRLLSDRFSAERPKGSFSTLEIQRTEQGDSAMYLCASSLVGHSYEQYFGPGTRLTVT.

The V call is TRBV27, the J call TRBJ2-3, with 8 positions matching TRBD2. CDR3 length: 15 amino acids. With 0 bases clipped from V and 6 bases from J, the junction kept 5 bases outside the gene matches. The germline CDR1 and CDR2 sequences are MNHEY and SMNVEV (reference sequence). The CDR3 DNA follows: TGTGCCAGCAGTTTATCGGGACTAGAGGGGGATACGCAGTATTTT. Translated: CASSLSGLEGDTQYF.

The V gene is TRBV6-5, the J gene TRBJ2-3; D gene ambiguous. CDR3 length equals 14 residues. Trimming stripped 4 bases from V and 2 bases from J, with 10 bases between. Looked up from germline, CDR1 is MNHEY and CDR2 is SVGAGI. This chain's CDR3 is CASSSRRDTDTQYF. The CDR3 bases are TGTGCCAGCAGTTCCCGGCGAGACACAGATACGCAGTATTTT.

CDR3 sequence reads: CASALYNEQFF. The CDR3 nucleotides are TGTGCTAGTGCCCTCTACAATGAGCAGTTCTTC. The chain employs TRBV12-5 and TRBJ2-1; no definite D call. The CDR3 is made up of 11 amino acids. CDR1 and CDR2 from the germline V gene are LGHNT and FRNRAP. Deletions cut 7 bases from V and 3 bases from J, with 4 bases between.

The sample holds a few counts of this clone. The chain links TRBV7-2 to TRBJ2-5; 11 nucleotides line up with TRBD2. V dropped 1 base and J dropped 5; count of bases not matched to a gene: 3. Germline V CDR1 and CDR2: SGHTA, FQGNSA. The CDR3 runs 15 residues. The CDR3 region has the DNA TGTGCCAGCAGCTTAGTAGCGGGGGGGCAGGAGACCCAGTACTTC. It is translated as CASSLVAGGQETQYF.

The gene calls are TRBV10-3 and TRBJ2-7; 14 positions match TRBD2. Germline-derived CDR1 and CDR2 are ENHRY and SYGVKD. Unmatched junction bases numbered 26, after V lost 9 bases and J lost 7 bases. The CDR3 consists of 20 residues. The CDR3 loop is CAMGGQGTTGLAGAPGEQYF. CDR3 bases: TGTGCCATGGGGGGACAGGGGACAACGGGACTAGCGGGAGCCCCGGGGGAGCAGTACTTC.

CDR3 bases: TGCGCCAGCAGCCAAGACAGGGTCTACGAGCAGTACTTC. It encodes CASSQDRVYEQYF. The rearrangement uses TRBV4-1 and TRBJ2-7, with D possibly being TRBD1 (5 bases). The CDR3 length is 13 residues. V was shortened by 0 bases and J by 3 bases, with 6 bases between the two germline ends. Germline assignment: CDR1 MGHRA and CDR2 YSYEKL.

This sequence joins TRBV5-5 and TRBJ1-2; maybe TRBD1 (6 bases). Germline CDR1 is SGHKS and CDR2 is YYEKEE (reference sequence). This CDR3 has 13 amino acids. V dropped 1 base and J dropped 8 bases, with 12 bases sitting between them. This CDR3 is CASSLWGAGGYTF. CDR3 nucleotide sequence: TGTGCCAGCAGCTTGTGGGGGGCCGGAGGCTACACCTTC.

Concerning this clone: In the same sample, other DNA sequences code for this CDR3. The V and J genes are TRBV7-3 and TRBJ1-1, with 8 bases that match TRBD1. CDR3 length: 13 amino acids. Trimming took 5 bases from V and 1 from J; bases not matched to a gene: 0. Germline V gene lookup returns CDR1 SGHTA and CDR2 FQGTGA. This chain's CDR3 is CASSQGANTEAFF. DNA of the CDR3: TGTGCCAGCAGCCAGGGGGCGAACACTGAAGCTTTCTTT.

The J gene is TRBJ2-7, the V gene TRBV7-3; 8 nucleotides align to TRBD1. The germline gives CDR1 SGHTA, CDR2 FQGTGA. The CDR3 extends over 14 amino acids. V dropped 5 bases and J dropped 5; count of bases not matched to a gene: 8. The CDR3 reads CASSGVPGGHEQYF. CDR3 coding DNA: TGTGCCAGCAGCGGAGTCCCAGGGGGCCACGAGCAGTACTTC.

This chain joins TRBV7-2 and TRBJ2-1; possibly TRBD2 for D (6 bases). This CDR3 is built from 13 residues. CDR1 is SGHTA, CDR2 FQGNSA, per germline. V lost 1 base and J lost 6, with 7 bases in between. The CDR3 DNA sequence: TGTGCCAGCAGCTTAGGGAGGGCCAATGAGCAGTTCTTC. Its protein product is CASSLGRANEQFF.

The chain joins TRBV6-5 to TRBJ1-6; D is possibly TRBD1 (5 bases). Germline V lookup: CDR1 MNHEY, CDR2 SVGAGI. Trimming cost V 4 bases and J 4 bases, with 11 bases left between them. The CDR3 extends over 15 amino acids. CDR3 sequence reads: CASSSGLPYNSPLHF. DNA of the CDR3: TGTGCCAGCAGTTCAGGGTTACCTTATAATTCACCCCTCCACTTT.

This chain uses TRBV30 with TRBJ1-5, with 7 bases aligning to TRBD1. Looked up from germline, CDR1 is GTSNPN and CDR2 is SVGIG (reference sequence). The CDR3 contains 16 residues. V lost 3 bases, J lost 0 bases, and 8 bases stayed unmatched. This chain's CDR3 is CAWRLGGTDSNQPQHF. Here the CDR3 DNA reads TGTGCCTGGAGACTCGGGGGGACAGATAGCAATCAGCCCCAGCATTTT.

CDR3 amino acids: CAQAWGYGYTF. Written as DNA, the CDR3 is TGTGCCCAAGCGTGGGGCTATGGCTACACCTTC. V and J are TRBV30 and TRBJ1-2; D not resolved. From germline, CDR1 is GTSNPN and CDR2 SVGIG (reference sequence). Trimming stripped 8 bases from V and 4 bases from J, with 11 bases between. This CDR3 spans 11 amino acids.

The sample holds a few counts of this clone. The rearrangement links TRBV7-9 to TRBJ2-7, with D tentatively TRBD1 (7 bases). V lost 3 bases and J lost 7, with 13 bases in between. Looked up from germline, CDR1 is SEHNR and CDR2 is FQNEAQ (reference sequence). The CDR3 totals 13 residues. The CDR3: CASSLQGGMEQYF. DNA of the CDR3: TGTGCCAGCAGCTTGCAGGGGGGTATGGAGCAGTACTTC.

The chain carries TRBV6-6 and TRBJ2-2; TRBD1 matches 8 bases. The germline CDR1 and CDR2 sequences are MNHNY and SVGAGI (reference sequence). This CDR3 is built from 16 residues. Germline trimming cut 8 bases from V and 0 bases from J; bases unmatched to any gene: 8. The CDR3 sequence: CASSYRGYPNTGELFF. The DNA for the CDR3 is TGTGCCAGCTCCTACAGGGGGTACCCGAACACCGGGGAGCTGTTTTTT.

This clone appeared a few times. The DNA for the CDR3 is TGTGCCAGCAGCCCGGGACCAGGCGCTGAAGCTTTCTTT. Encoded protein: CASSPGPGAEAFF. This chain links TRBV7-3 with TRBJ1-1, with TRBD1 as a possible D gene (5 bases). Germline V gives CDR1 SGHTA, CDR2 FQGTGA. Deletions cut 5 bases from V and 6 bases from J, with 13 bases between. The CDR3 consists of 13 residues.

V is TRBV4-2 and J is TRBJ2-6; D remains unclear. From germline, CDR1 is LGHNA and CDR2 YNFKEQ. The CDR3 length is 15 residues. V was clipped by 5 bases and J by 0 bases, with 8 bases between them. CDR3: CASSSQPSGANVLTF. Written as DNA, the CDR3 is TGTGCCAGCAGCTCCCAGCCCTCTGGGGCCAACGTCCTGACTTTC.